This T cell receptor beta chain was sequenced during a study of blood T cells in healthy people across ages. Broader study findings: Aged donors had fewer naive CD4+ cells and lower diversity than long-lived donors.

In this sample, this clonotype turned up once. Its antigen is not known. The CDR3 contains 14 residues. Deletions cut 2 bases from V and 7 bases from J, with 17 bases between. CDR1 DFQATT and CDR2 SNEGSKA come from the germline V gene (reference sequence). A second PCR of roughly 7 to 11 cycles used a sample-barcoded 5' primer and a J-beta primer mix. All cDNA molecules were each tagged by a template-switch adaptor with 12 random nucleotides. TCRdb reanalysed the 5' RACE reads using MiXCR and keeps one entry per CDR3 protein. Of more than 800,000 distinct CDR3 sequences in the sample, around 26% were seen once.

J is TRBJ2-5 and V is TRBV20-1, with a weak D call TRBD2 (6 bases). The source is an elderly woman in good health. Sequenced material: blood. DNA for the CDR3: TGCAGTGCTAGAAGGCAGGAGACGGAGGGGACCCAGTACTTC. It specifies CSARRQETEGTQYF.